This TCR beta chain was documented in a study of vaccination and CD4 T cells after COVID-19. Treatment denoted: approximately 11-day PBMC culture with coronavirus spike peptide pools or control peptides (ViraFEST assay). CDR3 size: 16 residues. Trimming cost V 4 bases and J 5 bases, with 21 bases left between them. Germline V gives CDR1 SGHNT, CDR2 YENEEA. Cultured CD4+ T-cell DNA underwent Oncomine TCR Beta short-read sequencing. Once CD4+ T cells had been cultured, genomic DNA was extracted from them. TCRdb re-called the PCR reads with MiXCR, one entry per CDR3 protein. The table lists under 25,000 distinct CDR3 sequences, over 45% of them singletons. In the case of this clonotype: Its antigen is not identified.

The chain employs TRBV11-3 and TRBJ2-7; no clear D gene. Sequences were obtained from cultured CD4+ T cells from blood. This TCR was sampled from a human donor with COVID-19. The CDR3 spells CASSSRRTGLTHEQYF. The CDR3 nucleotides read TGTGCCAGCAGCTCGAGACGGACCGGCCTTACCCACGAGCAGTACTTC.